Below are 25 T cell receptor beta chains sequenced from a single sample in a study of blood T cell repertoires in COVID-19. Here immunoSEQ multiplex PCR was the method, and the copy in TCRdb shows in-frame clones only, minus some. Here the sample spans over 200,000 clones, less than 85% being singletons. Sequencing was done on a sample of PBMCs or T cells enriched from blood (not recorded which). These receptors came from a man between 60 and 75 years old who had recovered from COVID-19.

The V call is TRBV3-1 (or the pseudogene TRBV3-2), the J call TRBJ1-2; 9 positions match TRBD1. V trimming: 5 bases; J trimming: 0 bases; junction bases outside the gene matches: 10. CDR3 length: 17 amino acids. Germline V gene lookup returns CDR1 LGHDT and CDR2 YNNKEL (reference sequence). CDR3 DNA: TGTGCCAGCAGCAGCCGGACAGGGGCGGTGGCTAACTATGGCTACACCTTC. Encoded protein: CASSSRTGAVANYGYTF.

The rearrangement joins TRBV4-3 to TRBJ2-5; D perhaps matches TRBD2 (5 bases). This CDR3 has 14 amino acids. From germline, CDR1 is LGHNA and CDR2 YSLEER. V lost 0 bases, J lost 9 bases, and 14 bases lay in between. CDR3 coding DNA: TGCGCCAGCAGCCAAGATAGGACCCCCGGGGCCCAGTACTTC. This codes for CASSQDRTPGAQYF.

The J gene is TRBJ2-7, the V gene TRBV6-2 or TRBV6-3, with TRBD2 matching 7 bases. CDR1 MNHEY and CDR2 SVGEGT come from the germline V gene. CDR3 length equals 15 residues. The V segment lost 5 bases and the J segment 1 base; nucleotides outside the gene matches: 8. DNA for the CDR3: TGTGCCAGCAGTCCGTCTAGACTAGCTTCCTACGAGCAGTACTTC. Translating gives CASSPSRLASYEQYF.

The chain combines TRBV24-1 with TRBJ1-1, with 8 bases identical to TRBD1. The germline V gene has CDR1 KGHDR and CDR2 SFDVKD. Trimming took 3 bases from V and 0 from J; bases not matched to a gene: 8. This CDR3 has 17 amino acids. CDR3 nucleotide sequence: TGTGCCACCAGTGATAGTAACAGGGGGGGAATGAACACTGAAGCTTTCTTT. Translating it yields CATSDSNRGGMNTEAFF.

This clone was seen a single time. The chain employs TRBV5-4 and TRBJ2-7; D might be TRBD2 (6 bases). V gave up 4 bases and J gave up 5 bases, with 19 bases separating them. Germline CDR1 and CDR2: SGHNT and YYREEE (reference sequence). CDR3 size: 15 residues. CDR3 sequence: CASSPEGRGIDEQYF. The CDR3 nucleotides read TGTGCCAGCAGCCCGGAGGGTAGGGGCATCGACGAGCAGTACTTC.

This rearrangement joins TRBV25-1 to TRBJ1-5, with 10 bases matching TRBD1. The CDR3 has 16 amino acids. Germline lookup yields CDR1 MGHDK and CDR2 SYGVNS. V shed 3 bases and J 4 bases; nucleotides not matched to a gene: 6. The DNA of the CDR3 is TGTGCCAGCAGTGACGGGACAGGGGTAGGAAATCAGCCCCAGCATTTT. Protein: CASSDGTGVGNQPQHF.

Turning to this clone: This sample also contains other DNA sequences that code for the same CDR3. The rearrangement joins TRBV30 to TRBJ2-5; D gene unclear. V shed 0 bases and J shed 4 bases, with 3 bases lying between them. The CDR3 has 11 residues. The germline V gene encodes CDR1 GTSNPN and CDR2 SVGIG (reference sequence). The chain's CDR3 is CAWSVLETQYF. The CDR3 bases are TGTGCCTGGAGTGTACTAGAGACCCAGTACTTC.

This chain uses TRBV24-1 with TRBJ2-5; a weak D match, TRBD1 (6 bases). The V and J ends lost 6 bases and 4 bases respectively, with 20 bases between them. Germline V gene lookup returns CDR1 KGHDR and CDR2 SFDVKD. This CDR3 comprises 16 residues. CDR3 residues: CATSSGPTGPTETQYF. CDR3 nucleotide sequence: TGTGCCACCAGTTCCGGACCCACAGGGCCGACAGAGACCCAGTACTTC.

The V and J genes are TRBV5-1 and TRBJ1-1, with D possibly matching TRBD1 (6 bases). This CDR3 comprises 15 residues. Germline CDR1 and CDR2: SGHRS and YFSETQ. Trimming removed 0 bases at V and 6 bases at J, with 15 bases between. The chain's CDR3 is CASSLEGGLGSEAFF. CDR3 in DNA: TGCGCCAGCAGCTTGGAAGGGGGTTTGGGTTCTGAAGCTTTCTTT.

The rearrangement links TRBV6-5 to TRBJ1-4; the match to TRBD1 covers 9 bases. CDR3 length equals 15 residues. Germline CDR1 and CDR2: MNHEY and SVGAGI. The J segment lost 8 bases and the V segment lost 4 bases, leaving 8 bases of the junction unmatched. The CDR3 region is CASSWGGQGREKLFF. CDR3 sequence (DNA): TGTGCCAGCAGTTGGGGGGGACAGGGAAGAGAAAAACTGTTTTTT.

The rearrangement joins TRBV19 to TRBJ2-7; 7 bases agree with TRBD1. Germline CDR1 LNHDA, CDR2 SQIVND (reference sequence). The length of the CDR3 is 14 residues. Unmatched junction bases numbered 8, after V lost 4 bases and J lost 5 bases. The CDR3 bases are TGTGCCAGTAGTACCCAGACAGGGATGCACGAGCAGTACTTC. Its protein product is CASSTQTGMHEQYF. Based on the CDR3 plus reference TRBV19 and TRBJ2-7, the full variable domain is DGGITQSPKYLFRKEGQNVTLSCEQNLNHDAMYWYRQDPGQGLRLIYYSQIVNDFQKGDIAEGYSVSREKKESFPLTVTSAQKNPTAFYLCASSTQTGMHEQYFGPGTRLTVT.

The CDR3 DNA reads TGTGCCAGCACCTCCCGAGCTAACTATGGCTACACCTTC. This sequence encodes CASTSRANYGYTF. The chain couples TRBV6-5 to TRBJ1-2; D remains ambiguous. V was shortened by 7 bases and J by 0 bases, with 9 bases between the two germline ends. Germline V gene data show CDR1 as MNHEY and CDR2 as SVGAGI. The CDR3 length is 13 residues.

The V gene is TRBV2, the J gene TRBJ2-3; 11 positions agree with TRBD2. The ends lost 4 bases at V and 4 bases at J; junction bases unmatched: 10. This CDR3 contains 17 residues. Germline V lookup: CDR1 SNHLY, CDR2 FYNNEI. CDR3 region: CASSATVVAGGPDTQYF. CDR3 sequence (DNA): TGTGCCAGCAGTGCCACCGTGGTAGCGGGGGGGCCAGATACGCAGTATTTT.

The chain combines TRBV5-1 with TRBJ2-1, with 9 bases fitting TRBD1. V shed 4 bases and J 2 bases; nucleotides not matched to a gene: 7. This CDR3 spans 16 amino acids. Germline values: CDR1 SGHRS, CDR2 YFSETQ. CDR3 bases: TGCGCCAGCAGCAACGCCGGGACAGGGACCTACAATGAGCAGTTCTTC. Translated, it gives CASSNAGTGTYNEQFF. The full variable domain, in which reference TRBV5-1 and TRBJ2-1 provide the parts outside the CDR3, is KAGVTQTPRYLIKTRGQQVTLSCSPISGHRSVSWYQQTPGQGLQFLFEYFSETQRNKGNFPGRFSGRQFSNSRSEMNVSTLELGDSALYLCASSNAGTGTYNEQFFGPGTRLTVL.

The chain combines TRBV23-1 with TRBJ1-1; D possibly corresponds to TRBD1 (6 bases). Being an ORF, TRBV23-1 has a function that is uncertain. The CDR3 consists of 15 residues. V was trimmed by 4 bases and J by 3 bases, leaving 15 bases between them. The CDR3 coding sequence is TGCGCCAGCAGTCGGATACAGGGAGTGGACACTGAAGCTTTCTTT. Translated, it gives CASSRIQGVDTEAFF.

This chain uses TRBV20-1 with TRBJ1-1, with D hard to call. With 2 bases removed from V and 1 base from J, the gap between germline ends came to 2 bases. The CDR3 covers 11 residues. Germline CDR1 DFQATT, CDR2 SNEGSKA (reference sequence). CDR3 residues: CSARQNTEAFF. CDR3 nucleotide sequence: TGCAGTGCTAGACAGAACACTGAAGCTTTCTTT.

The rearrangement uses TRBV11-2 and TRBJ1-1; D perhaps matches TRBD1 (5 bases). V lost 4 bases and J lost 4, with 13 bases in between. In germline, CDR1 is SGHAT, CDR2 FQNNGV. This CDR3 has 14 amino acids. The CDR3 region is CASSSRSGGTEAFF. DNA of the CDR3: TGTGCCAGCAGCTCCAGATCGGGGGGCACTGAAGCTTTCTTT.

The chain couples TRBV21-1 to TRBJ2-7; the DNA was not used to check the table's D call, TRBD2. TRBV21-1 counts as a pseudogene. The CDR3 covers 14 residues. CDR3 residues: CASTLGRGSYEQYF. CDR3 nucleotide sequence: TGTGCCAGCACCTTAGGGAGGGGTTCCTACGAGCAGTACTTC.

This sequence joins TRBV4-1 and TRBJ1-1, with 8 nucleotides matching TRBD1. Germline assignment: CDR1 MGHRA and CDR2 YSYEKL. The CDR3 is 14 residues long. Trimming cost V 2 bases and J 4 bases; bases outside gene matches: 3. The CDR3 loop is CASSQPTGGTEAFF. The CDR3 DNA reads TGCGCCAGCAGCCAACCTACAGGGGGCACTGAAGCTTTCTTT.

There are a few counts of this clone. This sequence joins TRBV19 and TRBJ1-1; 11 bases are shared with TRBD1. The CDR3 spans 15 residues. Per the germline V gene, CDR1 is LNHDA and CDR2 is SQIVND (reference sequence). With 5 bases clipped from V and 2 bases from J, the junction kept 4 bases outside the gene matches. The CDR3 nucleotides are TGTGCCAGTAGTGGACAGGGGGCAGTCAACACTGAAGCTTTCTTT. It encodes CASSGQGAVNTEAFF.

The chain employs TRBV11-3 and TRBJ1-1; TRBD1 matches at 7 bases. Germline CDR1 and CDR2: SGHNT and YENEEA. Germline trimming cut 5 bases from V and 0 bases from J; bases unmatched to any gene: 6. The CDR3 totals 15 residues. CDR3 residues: CASSPEGQMNTEAFF. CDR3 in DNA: TGTGCCAGCAGCCCTGAGGGACAGATGAACACTGAAGCTTTCTTT.

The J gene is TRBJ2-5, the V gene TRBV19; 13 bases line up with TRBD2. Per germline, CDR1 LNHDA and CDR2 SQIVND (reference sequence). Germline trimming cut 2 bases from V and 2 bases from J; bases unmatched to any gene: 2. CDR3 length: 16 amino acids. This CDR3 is CASSIRLAGGQETQYF. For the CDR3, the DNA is TGTGCCAGTAGTATACGACTAGCGGGGGGACAAGAGACCCAGTACTTC.

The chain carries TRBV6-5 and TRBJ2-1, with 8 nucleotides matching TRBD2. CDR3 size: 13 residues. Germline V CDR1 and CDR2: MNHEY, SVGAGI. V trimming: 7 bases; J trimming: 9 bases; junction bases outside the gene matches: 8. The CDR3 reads CASNTGGAAEQFF. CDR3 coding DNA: TGTGCCAGCAATACCGGGGGGGCGGCTGAGCAGTTCTTC.

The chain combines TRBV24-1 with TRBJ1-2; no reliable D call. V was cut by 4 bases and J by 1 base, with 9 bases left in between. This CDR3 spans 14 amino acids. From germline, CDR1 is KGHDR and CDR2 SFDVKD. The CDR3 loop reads CATSDQRDNYGYTF. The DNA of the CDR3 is TGTGCCACCAGTGACCAGAGGGATAACTATGGCTACACCTTC.

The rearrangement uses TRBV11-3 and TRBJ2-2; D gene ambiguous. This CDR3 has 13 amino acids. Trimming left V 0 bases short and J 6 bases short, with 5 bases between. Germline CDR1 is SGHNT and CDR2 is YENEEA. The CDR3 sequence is CASSLDGSGELFF. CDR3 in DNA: TGTGCCAGCAGCTTAGATGGCTCCGGGGAGCTGTTTTTT.